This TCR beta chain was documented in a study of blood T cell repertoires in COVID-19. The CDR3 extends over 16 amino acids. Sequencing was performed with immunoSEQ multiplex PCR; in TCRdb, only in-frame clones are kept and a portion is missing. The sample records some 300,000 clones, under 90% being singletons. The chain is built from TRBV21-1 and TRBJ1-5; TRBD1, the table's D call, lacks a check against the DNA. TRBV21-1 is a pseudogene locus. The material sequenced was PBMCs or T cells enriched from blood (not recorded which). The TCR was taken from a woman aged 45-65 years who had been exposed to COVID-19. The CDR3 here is CASSKATGVTNQPQHF. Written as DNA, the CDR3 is TGTGCCAGCAGCAAAGCGACAGGGGTCACAAATCAGCCCCAGCATTTT.